The TCR beta chain under discussion was sequenced for a study of spatial heterogeneity in lung cancer. Study summary: Fewer alpha-chain than beta-chain sequences were consistently detected.

This CDR3 contains 14 residues. From germline, CDR1 is LGHDT and CDR2 YNNKEL (reference sequence). TCRdb ran MiXCR on the 5' RACE reads and lists one entry per CDR3 protein. The table records 6,000 or so distinct CDR3 sequences, less than 8% of them present only once. Overall study results and limits: Tracking of tumor mutation counts was seen in expanded intratumoral alpha and beta TCR counts.

Time point denoted: sample taken at primary tumor resection. This clonotype was counted a few times. Its antigen is still unknown. At one of its ends the junction is not consistent with the germline gene, which may arise from a read error. The chain recombines TRBV3-1 with TRBJ1-2; tentatively, D is TRBD1 (5 bases). The TCR sequence derives from a male donor with early-stage non-small cell lung cancer. The source material was lung tumor tissue, sampled at surgery. CDR3 sequence reads: CASTQGRGLSGYTF. CDR3 DNA sequence: TGTGCCAGCACCCAAGGACGGGGCCTCTCCGGCTACACCTTC.